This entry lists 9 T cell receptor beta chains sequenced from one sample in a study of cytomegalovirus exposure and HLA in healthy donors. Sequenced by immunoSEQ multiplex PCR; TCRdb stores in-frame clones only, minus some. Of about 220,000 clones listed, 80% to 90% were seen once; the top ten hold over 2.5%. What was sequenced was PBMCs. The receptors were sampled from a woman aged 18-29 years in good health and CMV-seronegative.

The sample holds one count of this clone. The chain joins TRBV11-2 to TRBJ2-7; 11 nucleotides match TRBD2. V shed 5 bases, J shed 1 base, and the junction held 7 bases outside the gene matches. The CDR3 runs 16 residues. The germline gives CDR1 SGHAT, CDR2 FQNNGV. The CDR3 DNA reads TGTGCCAGCAGCCCCTGGACTAGCGGGTCGTCCTACGAGCAGTACTTC. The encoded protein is CASSPWTSGSSYEQYF. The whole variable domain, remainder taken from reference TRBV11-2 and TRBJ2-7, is EAGVAQSPRYKIIEKRQSVAFWCNPISGHATLYWYQQILGQGPKLLIQFQNNGVVDDSQLPKDRFSAERLKGVDSTLKIQPAKLEDSAVYLCASSPWTSGSSYEQYFGPGTRLTVT.

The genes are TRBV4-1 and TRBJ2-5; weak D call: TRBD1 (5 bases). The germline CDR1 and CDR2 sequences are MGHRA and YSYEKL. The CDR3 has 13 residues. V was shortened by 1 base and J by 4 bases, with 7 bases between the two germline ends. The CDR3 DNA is TGCGCCAGCAGCCAAGTTAGGGGAGAGACCCAGTACTTC. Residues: CASSQVRGETQYF.

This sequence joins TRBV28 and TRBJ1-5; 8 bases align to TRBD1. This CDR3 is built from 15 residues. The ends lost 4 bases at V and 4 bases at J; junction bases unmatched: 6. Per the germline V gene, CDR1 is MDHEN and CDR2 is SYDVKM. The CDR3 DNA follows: TGTGCCAGCAGTTCCAGGGGGCCGGGGAATCAGCCCCAGCATTTT. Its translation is CASSSRGPGNQPQHF.

The CDR3 DNA reads TGTGCCAGCAGCTTTCGGACTAGCGGGCCCACAGATACGCAGTATTTT. It codes for CASSFRTSGPTDTQYF. The gene calls are TRBV5-4 and TRBJ2-3, with TRBD2 matching 11 bases. The J segment lost 2 bases and the V segment lost 2 bases, leaving 4 bases of the junction unmatched. The CDR3 contains 16 residues. Germline CDR1 and CDR2: SGHNT and YYREEE (reference sequence).

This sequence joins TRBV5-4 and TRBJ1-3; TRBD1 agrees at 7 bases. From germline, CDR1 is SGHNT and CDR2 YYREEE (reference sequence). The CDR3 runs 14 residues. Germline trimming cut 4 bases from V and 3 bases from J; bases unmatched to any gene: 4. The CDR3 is CASSATGDGNTIYF. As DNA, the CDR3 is TGTGCCAGCAGCGCCACAGGGGATGGAAACACCATATATTTT.

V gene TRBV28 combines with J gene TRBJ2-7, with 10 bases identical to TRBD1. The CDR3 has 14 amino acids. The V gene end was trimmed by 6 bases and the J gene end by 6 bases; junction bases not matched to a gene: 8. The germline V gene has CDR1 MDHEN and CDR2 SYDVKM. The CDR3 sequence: CASRMTGGLVEQYF. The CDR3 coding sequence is TGTGCCAGCAGGATGACAGGGGGCTTAGTCGAGCAGTACTTC.

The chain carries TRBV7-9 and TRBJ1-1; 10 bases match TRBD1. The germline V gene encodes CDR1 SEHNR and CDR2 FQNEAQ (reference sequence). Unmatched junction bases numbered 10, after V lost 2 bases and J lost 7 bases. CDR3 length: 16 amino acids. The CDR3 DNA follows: TGTGCCAGCAGCTTATCGCCCGGGACAGGGGCCGATGAAGCTTTCTTT. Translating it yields CASSLSPGTGADEAFF.

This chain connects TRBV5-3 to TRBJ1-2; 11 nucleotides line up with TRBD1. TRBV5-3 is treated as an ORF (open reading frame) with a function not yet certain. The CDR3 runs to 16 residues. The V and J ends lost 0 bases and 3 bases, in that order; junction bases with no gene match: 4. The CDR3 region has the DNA TGTGCCAGAAGCTTGGTTCGGGACAGGGGGGACTATGGCTACACCTTC. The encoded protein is CARSLVRDRGDYGYTF.

In nucleotides, the CDR3 is TGTGCCAGCAGTGAAGGCCTAGCGGGAGTTGAGGAGCAGTTCTTC. Encoded protein: CASSEGLAGVEEQFF. The chain combines TRBV6-1 with TRBJ2-1, with 10 bases that match TRBD2. The CDR3 runs 15 residues. V shed 1 base and J 10 bases; nucleotides not matched to a gene: 7. Germline loops: CDR1 MNHNS, CDR2 SASEGT.